This record looks at one T cell receptor beta chain sequence and its context. Its antigen is as yet unknown. Genomic DNA from each subset was divided evenly over several immunoSEQ plates. Measured with immunoSEQ multiplex PCR; TCRdb has only the in-frame clones, and not every one. Of more than 2 million clones in the sample, approximately 94% are singletons; the top ten hold roughly 1.1%. This sample is drawn from a study of shared clonotypes between healthy human individuals. The V and J ends lost 2 bases and 5 bases respectively, with 5 bases between them. Per germline, CDR1 SNHLY and CDR2 FYNNEI. This CDR3 comprises 12 residues. Naive CD8 cells lacked CD45RO and underwent positive selection for CCR7, leaving out terminally differentiated effector memory CD45RA+ cells. General observations from the study: Estimated richness was generally greater in naive than memory subsets. Sequencing depth was a factor that was expected to affect clonotype sharing among donors. Sampling included only blood; tissue repertoires likely differ.

The receptor comes from a man younger than 30 in good health. The J gene is TRBJ2-3, the V gene TRBV2; D gene unclear. Input material: naive CD8+ T cells sorted from blood. For the CDR3, the DNA is TGTGCCAGCAGTGAAAGTCTAGATACGCAGTATTTT. It is translated as CASSESLDTQYF.